The 10 T cell receptor beta chains below come from one sample, sequenced in a study of T-cell reconstitution after alpha-beta-depleted transplantation in children. Unique molecular identifiers were incorporated during preparation of the TCRbeta library. Using its own MiXCR run on the PCR reads, TCRdb lists one record per CDR3 protein. The sample has 500,000 to 650,000 distinct CDR3 sequences; approximately 13% are singletons. Material: PBMCs, mostly from graft donor cells, obtained 360 days after TCRalphabeta/CD19-depleted stem cell transplant. All receptors derive from a male patient under 18 who had a stem cell transplant for acute myeloid leukemia, so the T cells may come from the graft donor.

The CDR3 DNA reads TGCAGTGCTAGAGGTGCAGCCCCCGGAAGGATGAACACTGAAGCTTTCTTT. This encodes CSARGAAPGRMNTEAFF. This sequence joins TRBV20-1 and TRBJ1-1; no definite D call. Trimming shortened V by 1 base and J by 0 bases, and 18 bases separated the two germline ends. The CDR3 length is 17 residues. Germline loops: CDR1 DFQATT, CDR2 SNEGSKA (reference sequence).

A few counts support this clonotype. The rearrangement links TRBV28 to TRBJ2-5; the D gene is possibly TRBD2 (6 bases). The CDR3 is 14 residues long. V was pared by 4 bases and J by 8 bases, with 17 bases between. CDR1 is MDHEN, CDR2 SYDVKM, per germline. The CDR3 protein is CASSSGDRPNTQYF. The CDR3 nucleotides read TGTGCCAGCAGTTCGGGGGACCGTCCGAATACCCAGTACTTC.

This clonotype came up a few times. Written as DNA, the CDR3 is TGCACCAGCAGCCCTACCAGCGGCTACACCTTC. Its protein product is CTSSPTSGYTF. This sequence joins TRBV1 and TRBJ1-2. TRBV1 represents a pseudogene. This CDR3 has 11 amino acids.

This chain links TRBV12-3 or TRBV12-4 with TRBJ1-6; the match to TRBD1 covers 7 bases. V gave up 5 bases and J gave up 4 bases; unmatched junction bases: 5. This CDR3 region has 15 residues. The CDR3 reads CASSPQQGYNSPLHF. CDR3 bases: TGTGCCAGCAGTCCGCAACAGGGGTATAATTCACCCCTCCACTTT.

This clonotype was detected only a few times. This chain links TRBV24-1 with TRBJ2-5, with D unresolved. Germline V lookup: CDR1 KGHDR, CDR2 SFDVKD. Trimming removed 0 bases from V and 3 bases from J, with 4 bases in between. The CDR3 is made up of 13 amino acids. The CDR3 region has the DNA TGTGCCACCAGTGATTTGATGGAAGAGACCCAGTACTTC. Residues: CATSDLMEETQYF.

The chain joins TRBV20-1 to TRBJ2-3; TRBD2 agrees at 10 bases. V shed 5 bases and J 5 bases; nucleotides not matched to a gene: 10. CDR3 length: 15 amino acids. CDR1 is DFQATT, CDR2 SNEGSKA, per germline (reference sequence). The CDR3 protein is CSARSTSGRVDTQYF. The CDR3 nucleotides read TGCAGTGCTCGGTCGACTAGCGGGCGGGTAGATACGCAGTATTTT.

This clonotype came up a few times. V is TRBV29-1 and J is TRBJ2-3; possible D gene TRBD2, 5 bases. V lost 7 bases to trimming and J lost 0 bases, with 14 bases between them. This CDR3 spans 14 amino acids. Germline CDR1 is SQVTM and CDR2 is ANQGSEA. The CDR3 bases are TGCAGCGCTCCTAGCTACTCTAGCACAGATACGCAGTATTTT. This translates into CSAPSYSSTDTQYF.

V gene TRBV20-1 combines with J gene TRBJ2-7; tentatively, D is TRBD1 or TRBD2 (5 bases each). The CDR3 consists of 14 residues. Germline CDR1 and CDR2: DFQATT and SNEGSKA (reference sequence). V was cut by 2 bases and J by 2 bases, with 13 bases left in between. CDR3 residues: CSARIAVGAYEQYF. CDR3 sequence (DNA): TGCAGTGCTAGAATTGCAGTGGGGGCCTACGAGCAGTACTTC.

Only a few counts were recorded for this clonotype. The V call is TRBV19, the J call TRBJ2-5, with 9 nucleotides matching TRBD1. V trimming: 5 bases; J trimming: 3 bases; junction bases outside the gene matches: 7. Germline values: CDR1 LNHDA, CDR2 SQIVND (reference sequence). The CDR3 runs to 15 residues. As DNA, the CDR3 is TGTGCCAGTAGTCAACCGGGACAGGGTGAAGAGACCCAGTACTTC. Amino acids: CASSQPGQGEETQYF.

At least ten counts were recorded for this clonotype. The chain has TRBV20-1 and TRBJ2-1; 8 positions match TRBD2. The trim removed 3 bases at V and 2 bases at J, leaving 9 bases unmatched. The CDR3 spans 16 residues. Germline V gives CDR1 DFQATT, CDR2 SNEGSKA (reference sequence). The CDR3 DNA reads TGCAGTGCTAGTGAGGACGGGAGGGGCCCCTACAATGAGCAGTTCTTC. This sequence encodes CSASEDGRGPYNEQFF.